These 15 T cell receptor beta chains came from one sample sequenced in a study of human T cells and chemical hapten exposure. As for time point: patch test 1, 2 weeks after DPC sensitization. Treatment described: therapeutic diphenylcyclopropenone sensitization with weekly scalp DPC. TCRdb reanalysed the RACE reads using MiXCR and keeps one entry per CDR3 protein. The sample contains under 450,000 distinct CDR3 sequences, roughly 4.8% of which appear only once. The source was whole blood, collected in connection with sensitization to the hapten diphenylcyclopropenone (DPC). These receptors came from a woman aged 45-65 years with alopecia areata. Some clones in this sample may be carry-over from other donors' samples.

This clonotype was counted at least ten times. This rearrangement joins TRBV6-5 to TRBJ1-3, with no clear D. The CDR3 totals 16 residues. Trimming took 4 bases from V and 4 from J, leaving 17 bases between them. Germline V gives CDR1 MNHEY, CDR2 SVGAGI. Here the CDR3 reads CASSSTGWRVGNTIYF. CDR3 bases: TGTGCCAGCAGTTCGACCGGATGGAGAGTCGGAAACACCATATATTTT.

This clonotype has at least ten counts. This sequence joins TRBV7-2 and TRBJ1-1; D might be TRBD1 (6 bases). From germline, CDR1 is SGHTA and CDR2 FQGNSA. The CDR3 contains 13 residues. With 5 bases removed from V and 9 bases from J, the gap between germline ends came to 16 bases. The CDR3 loop is CASSATYRDQAFF. The CDR3 DNA follows: TGTGCCAGCAGCGCGACTTACAGGGATCAAGCTTTCTTT.

This clonotype was seen a handful of times. The chain recombines TRBV28 with TRBJ1-1; maybe TRBD1 (5 bases). The CDR3 is 13 amino acids. Trimming removed 5 bases at V and 6 bases at J, with 13 bases between. In germline, CDR1 is MDHEN, CDR2 SYDVKM. CDR3 coding DNA: TGTGCCAGCAGTGTGGGGCTTCGTCCTGAAGCTTTCTTT. It is translated as CASSVGLRPEAFF.

This clonotype was observed at least ten times. The chain employs TRBV11-2 and TRBJ1-2; 9 positions match TRBD1. Germline V gene data show CDR1 as SGHAT and CDR2 as FQNNGV. Trimming took 6 bases from V and 4 from J; bases not matched to a gene: 9. The CDR3 consists of 15 residues. This CDR3 reads CASSIRGQGFYGYTF. For the CDR3, the DNA is TGTGCCAGCAGTATCCGAGGACAGGGGTTCTATGGCTACACCTTC.

This clonotype showed up many times. The gene calls are TRBV12-3 or TRBV12-4 and TRBJ2-4; D not certain. Trimming pared 3 bases from V and 0 bases from J, leaving 12 bases between. The CDR3 runs 16 residues. CDR3 amino acids: CASSFQTELAKNIQYF. The CDR3 bases are TGTGCCAGCAGTTTCCAAACGGAACTAGCCAAAAACATTCAGTACTTC.

This clonotype was detected only a few times. The chain couples TRBV29-1 to TRBJ2-3; perhaps D is TRBD1 or TRBD2 (5 bases each). The germline CDR1 and CDR2 sequences are SQVTM and ANQGSEA. CDR3 length: 11 amino acids. The V and J ends lost 4 bases and 11 bases respectively, with 13 bases between them. CDR3 nucleotide sequence: TGCAGCGTTGGCCAGAGGGGCAAGCAGTATTTT. Translation gives CSVGQRGKQYF.

At least ten counts were recorded for this clonotype. The CDR3 DNA follows: TGTGCCAGCAGCCAAGAAGGGGGGGGCCGCACTGAAGCTTTCTTT. Its translation is CASSQEGGGRTEAFF. This chain joins TRBV3-1 and TRBJ1-1; D is possibly TRBD1 (6 bases). CDR3 length: 15 amino acids. With 0 bases removed from V and 4 bases from J, the gap between germline ends came to 12 bases. CDR1 and CDR2 (germline): LGHDT, YNNKEL (reference sequence).

This clonotype has just a few counts. DNA of the CDR3: TGTGCCAGCAGCGGGACAGGCTATTACGAGCAGTACTTC. Translated: CASSGTGYYEQYF. This chain links TRBV12-3 or TRBV12-4 with TRBJ2-7, with TRBD1 matching over 8 bases. Trimming took 6 bases from V and 4 from J; bases not matched to a gene: 5. The CDR3 is 13 residues long.

This clonotype appeared many times. The genes are TRBV9 and TRBJ2-4; 7 nucleotides align to TRBD1. Germline V CDR1 and CDR2: SGDLS, YYNGEE. CDR3 size: 13 residues. The ends lost 4 bases at V and 8 bases at J; junction bases unmatched: 6. Written as DNA, the CDR3 is TGTGCCAGCAGCCAGGGGACAGCCGACATTCAGTACTTC. It codes for CASSQGTADIQYF.

At least ten counts were recorded for this clonotype. J is TRBJ2-5 and V is TRBV12-3 or TRBV12-4; D may be TRBD2 (6 bases). The CDR3 totals 17 residues. V was trimmed by 1 base and J by 1 base, leaving 16 bases between them. The CDR3 is CASSLGRTGDLQETQYF. CDR3 nucleotides: TGTGCCAGCAGTTTAGGAAGGACGGGGGACCTCCAAGAGACCCAGTACTTC.

This clonotype came up many times. The chain recombines TRBV12-3 or TRBV12-4 with TRBJ2-1; no reliable D call. This CDR3 is 12 amino acids long. V was pared by 3 bases and J by 9 bases, with 9 bases between. The CDR3, as DNA: TGTGCCAGCAGTTTTGGTTCGGGTGAGCAGTTCTTC. This encodes CASSFGSGEQFF.

This clonotype was detected ten times or more. The V gene is TRBV4-1, the J gene TRBJ1-3, with D tentatively TRBD1 (5 bases). The germline V and J ends were trimmed by 2 bases and 0 bases, with 8 bases remaining between them. Germline V CDR1 and CDR2: MGHRA, YSYEKL. The CDR3 length is 15 residues. This chain's CDR3 is CASSQPTGSGNTIYF. CDR3 nucleotide sequence: TGCGCCAGCAGCCAACCCACAGGCTCTGGAAACACCATATATTTT.

This clonotype came up many times. V gene TRBV11-2 combines with J gene TRBJ2-5; the D gene could be TRBD1 or TRBD2 (6 bases each). The CDR3 length is 14 residues. V lost 5 bases to trimming and J lost 9 bases, with 19 bases between them. The germline V gene has CDR1 SGHAT and CDR2 FQNNGV. In DNA, the CDR3 is TGTGCCAGCAGCCTCCCGAGAAGGGGGGAGGCCCAGTACTTC. This encodes CASSLPRRGEAQYF. The full variable domain, rest sourced from reference TRBV11-2 and TRBJ2-5, is EAGVAQSPRYKIIEKRQSVAFWCNPISGHATLYWYQQILGQGPKLLIQFQNNGVVDDSQLPKDRFSAERLKGVDSTLKIQPAKLEDSAVYLCASSLPRRGEAQYFGPGTRLLVL.

This clonotype was counted many times. The chain carries TRBV29-1 and TRBJ1-5; D gene ambiguous. Germline assignment: CDR1 SQVTM and CDR2 ANQGSEA. CDR3 length: 13 amino acids. V gave up 0 bases and J gave up 4 bases, with 7 bases separating them. For the CDR3, the DNA is TGCAGCGTTGAAGAAGCGAAAAATCAGCCCCAGCATTTT. This codes for CSVEEAKNQPQHF. Full variable domain (outside the CDR3, taken from reference TRBV29-1 and TRBJ1-5): SAVISQKPSRDICQRGTSLTIQCQVDSQVTMMFWYRQQPGQSLTLIATANQGSEATYESGFVIDKFPISRPNLTFSTLTVSNMSPEDSSIYLCSVEEAKNQPQHFGDGTRLSIL.

This clonotype has at least ten counts. The V call is TRBV9, the J call TRBJ2-1; D not certain. Germline CDR1 is SGDLS and CDR2 is YYNGEE. The length of the CDR3 is 11 residues. V was pared by 0 bases and J by 10 bases, with 5 bases between. The CDR3 coding sequence is TGTGCCAGCAGCGTAGCGGACGAGCAGTTCTTC. Its protein is CASSVADEQFF.